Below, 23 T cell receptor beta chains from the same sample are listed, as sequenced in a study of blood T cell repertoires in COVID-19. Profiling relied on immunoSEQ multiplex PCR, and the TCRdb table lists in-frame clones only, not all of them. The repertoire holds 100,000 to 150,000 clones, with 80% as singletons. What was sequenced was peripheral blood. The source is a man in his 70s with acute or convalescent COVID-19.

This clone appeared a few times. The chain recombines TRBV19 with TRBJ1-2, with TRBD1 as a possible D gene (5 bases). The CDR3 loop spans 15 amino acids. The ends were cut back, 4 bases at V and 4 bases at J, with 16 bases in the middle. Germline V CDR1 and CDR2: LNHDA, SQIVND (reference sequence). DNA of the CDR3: TGTGCCAGTAGTACCGGAGGGGCGTCTGGCTATGGCTACACCTTC. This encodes CASSTGGASGYGYTF.

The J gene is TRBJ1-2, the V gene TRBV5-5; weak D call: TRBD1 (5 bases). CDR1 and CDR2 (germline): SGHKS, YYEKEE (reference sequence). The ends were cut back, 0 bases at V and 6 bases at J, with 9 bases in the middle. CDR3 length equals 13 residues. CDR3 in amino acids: CASSLAWGDGYTF. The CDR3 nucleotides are TGTGCCAGCAGCTTGGCATGGGGGGATGGCTACACCTTC.

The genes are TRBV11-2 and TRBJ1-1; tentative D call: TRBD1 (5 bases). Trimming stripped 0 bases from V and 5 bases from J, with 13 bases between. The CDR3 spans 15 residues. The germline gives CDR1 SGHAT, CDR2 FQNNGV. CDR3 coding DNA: TGTGCCAGCAGCTTAGATCGGGGGGATTATACTGAAGCTTTCTTT. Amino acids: CASSLDRGDYTEAFF.

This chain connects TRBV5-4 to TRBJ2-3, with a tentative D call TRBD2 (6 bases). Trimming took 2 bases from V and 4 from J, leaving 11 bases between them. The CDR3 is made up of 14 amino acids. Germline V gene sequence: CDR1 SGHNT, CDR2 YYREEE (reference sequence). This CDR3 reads CASSFRDSADTQYF. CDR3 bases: TGTGCCAGCAGCTTCCGGGACTCCGCAGATACGCAGTATTTT.

The CDR3: CATSEQPGDVGTQYF. CDR3 in DNA: TGTGCCACCTCGGAACAGCCAGGGGATGTCGGGACCCAGTACTTC. V is TRBV6-5 and J is TRBJ2-5; D perhaps matches TRBD1 (6 bases). V was pared by 10 bases and J by 7 bases, with 25 bases between. Germline CDR1 MNHEY, CDR2 SVGAGI. The CDR3 length is 15 residues.

The CDR3 region has the DNA TGTGCCAGCAGCGGACGACTAGCGGGGGGGCTTGGAGGGGAGACCCAGTACTTC. Translating it yields CASSGRLAGGLGGETQYF. V usage is TRBV11-2 and J usage is TRBJ2-5; TRBD2 matches at 14 bases. The junction had 13 bases not matched to a gene; V was cut back by 5 bases and J by 5 bases. The CDR3 is 18 residues long. Germline values: CDR1 SGHAT, CDR2 FQNNGV.

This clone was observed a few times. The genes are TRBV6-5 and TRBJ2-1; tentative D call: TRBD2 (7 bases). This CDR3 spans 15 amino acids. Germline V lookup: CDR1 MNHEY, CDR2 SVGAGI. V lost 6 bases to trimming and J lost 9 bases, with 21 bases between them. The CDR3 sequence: CASRKGGTGSGEQFF. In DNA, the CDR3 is TGTGCCAGCAGAAAGGGGGGGACGGGGTCCGGTGAGCAGTTCTTC.

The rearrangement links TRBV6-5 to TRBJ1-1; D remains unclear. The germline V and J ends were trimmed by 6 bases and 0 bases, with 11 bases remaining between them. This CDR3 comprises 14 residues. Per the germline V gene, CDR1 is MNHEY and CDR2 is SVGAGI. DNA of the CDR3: TGTGCCAGCAGCCTACAGACCCTGAACACTGAAGCTTTCTTT. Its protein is CASSLQTLNTEAFF.

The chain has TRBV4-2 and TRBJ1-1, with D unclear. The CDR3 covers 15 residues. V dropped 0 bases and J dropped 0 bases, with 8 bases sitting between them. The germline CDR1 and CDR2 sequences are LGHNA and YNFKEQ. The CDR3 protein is CASSQDRGVNTEAFF. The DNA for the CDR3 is TGTGCCAGCAGCCAAGATCGAGGAGTGAACACTGAAGCTTTCTTT.

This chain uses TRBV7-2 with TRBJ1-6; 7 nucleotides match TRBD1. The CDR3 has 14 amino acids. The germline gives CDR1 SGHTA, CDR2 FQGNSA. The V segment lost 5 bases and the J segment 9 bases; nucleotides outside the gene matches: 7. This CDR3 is CASSPRDSSSPLHF. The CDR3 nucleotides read TGTGCCAGCAGCCCACGGGACAGCTCTTCACCCCTCCACTTT.

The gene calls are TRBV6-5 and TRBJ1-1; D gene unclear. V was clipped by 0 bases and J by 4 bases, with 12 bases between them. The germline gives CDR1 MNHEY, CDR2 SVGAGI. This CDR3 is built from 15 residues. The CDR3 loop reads CASSYSRGKGTEAFF. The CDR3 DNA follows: TGTGCCAGCAGTTACTCGAGAGGGAAGGGCACTGAAGCTTTCTTT.

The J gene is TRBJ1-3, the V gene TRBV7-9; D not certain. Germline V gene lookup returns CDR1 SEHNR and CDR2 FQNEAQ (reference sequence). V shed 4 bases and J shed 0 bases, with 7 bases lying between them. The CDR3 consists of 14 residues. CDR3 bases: TGTGCCAGCAGCTCCAGTATCTCTGGAAACACCATATATTTT. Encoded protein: CASSSSISGNTIYF.

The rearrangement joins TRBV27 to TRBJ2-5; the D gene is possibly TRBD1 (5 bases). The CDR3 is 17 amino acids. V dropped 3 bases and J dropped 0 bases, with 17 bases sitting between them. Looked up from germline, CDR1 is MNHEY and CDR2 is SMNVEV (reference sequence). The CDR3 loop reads CASSFSGSKPYQETQYF. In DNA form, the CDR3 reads TGTGCCAGCAGTTTTTCAGGGTCAAAGCCTTACCAAGAGACCCAGTACTTC.

DNA for the CDR3: TGCGCCAGCAGTAATACAGGGATTGGTAACACTGAAGCTTTCTTT. Translated: CASSNTGIGNTEAFF. V gene TRBV5-1 combines with J gene TRBJ1-1, with D possibly being TRBD1 (6 bases). The CDR3 is made up of 15 amino acids. The germline CDR1 and CDR2 sequences are SGHRS and YFSETQ. V lost 5 bases to trimming and J lost 2 bases, with 16 bases between them.

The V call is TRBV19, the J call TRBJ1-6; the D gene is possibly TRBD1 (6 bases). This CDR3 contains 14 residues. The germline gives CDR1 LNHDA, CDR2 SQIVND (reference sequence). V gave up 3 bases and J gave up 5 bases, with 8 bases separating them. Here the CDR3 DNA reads TGTGCCAGTAGTATTGGACAGCATAATTCACCCCTCCACTTT. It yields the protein CASSIGQHNSPLHF.

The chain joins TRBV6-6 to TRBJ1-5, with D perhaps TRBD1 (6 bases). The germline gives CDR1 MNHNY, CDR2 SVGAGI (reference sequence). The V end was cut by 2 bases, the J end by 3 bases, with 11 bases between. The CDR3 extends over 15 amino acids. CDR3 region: CASSYRDTYNQPQHF. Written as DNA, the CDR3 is TGTGCCAGCAGTTACCGGGACACTTACAATCAGCCCCAGCATTTT.

CDR3 bases: TGCGCCAGCACCCCCTTTGCAGATCAAGAGACCCAGTACTTC. Its translation is CASTPFADQETQYF. The chain recombines TRBV10-2 with TRBJ2-5; no clear D. The germline V and J ends were trimmed by 7 bases and 2 bases, with 14 bases remaining between them. The germline V gene encodes CDR1 WSHSY and CDR2 SAAADI. This CDR3 has 14 amino acids.

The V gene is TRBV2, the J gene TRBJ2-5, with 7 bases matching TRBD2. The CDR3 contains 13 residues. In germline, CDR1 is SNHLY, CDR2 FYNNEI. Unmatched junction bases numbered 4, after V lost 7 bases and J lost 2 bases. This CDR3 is CASTRGEQETQYF. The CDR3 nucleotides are TGTGCCAGCACTCGGGGGGAACAAGAGACCCAGTACTTC. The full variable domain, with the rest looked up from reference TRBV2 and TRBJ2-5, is EPEVTQTPSHQVTQMGQEVILRCVPISNHLYFYWYRQILGQKVEFLVSFYNNEISEKSEIFDDQFSVERPDGSNFTLKIRSTKLEDSAMYFCASTRGEQETQYFGPGTRLLVL.

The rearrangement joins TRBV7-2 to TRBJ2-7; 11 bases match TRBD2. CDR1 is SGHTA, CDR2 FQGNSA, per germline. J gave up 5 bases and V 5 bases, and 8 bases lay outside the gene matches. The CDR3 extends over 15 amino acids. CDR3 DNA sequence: TGTGCCAGCAGCCCTAGCGGGGGGCATTGGGACGAGCAGTACTTC. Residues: CASSPSGGHWDEQYF.

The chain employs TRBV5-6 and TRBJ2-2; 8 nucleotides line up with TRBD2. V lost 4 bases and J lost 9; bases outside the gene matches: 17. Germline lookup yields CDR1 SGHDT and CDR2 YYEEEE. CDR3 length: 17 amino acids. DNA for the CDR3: TGTGCCAGCAGCCTCTACGGGGGGGCCAGCCCGACCAGGGAGCTGTTTTTT. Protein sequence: CASSLYGGASPTRELFF.

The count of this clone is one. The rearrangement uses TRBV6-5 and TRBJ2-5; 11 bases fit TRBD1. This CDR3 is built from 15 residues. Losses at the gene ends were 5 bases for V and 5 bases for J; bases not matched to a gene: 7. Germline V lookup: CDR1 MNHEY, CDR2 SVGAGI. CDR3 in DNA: TGTGCCAGCAGTCACCGGGACAGGGGGATGGAGACCCAGTACTTC. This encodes CASSHRDRGMETQYF.

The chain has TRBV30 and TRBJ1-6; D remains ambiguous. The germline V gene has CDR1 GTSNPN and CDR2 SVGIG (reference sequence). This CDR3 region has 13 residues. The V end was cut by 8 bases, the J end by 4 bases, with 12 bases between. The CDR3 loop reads CAGETTYNSPLHF. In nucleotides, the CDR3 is TGTGCCGGGGAGACTACTTATAATTCACCCCTCCACTTT.

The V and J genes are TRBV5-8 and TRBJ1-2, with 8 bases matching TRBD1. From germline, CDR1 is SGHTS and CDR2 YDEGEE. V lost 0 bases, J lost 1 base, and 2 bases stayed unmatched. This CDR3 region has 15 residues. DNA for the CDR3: TGTGCCAGCAGCTTGGGGACAGGGCTTAACTATGGCTACACCTTC. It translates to CASSLGTGLNYGYTF.